This TCR beta chain appears in the sequencing data of a study of cytomegalovirus exposure and HLA in healthy donors. The V gene's germline CDR1 is SGDLS and CDR2 YYNGEE. The CDR3 runs to 16 residues. Unmatched junction bases numbered 5, after V lost 2 bases and J lost 4 bases. For this clone: The antigen is undetermined.

Notes on the study in general: A later analysis reportedly found fewer N-insertions in an Asian-associated ancestry cluster than the approximately 670-donor mean. With later analysis, a missense DCLRE1C variant became linked to TCR beta V- and J-gene trimming. According to a later analysis, most TCR beta chains associated with CMV appeared HLA-restricted.

The primer mix had 60 Vbeta and 13 Jbeta primers. This table comes from immunoSEQ multiplex PCR, and its TCRdb copy is limited to in-frame clones, with some not included. The repertoire holds more than 80,000 clones, with about 75% as singletons. This clonotype originated in a man in his forties in good health and CMV-seronegative. The chain has TRBV9 and TRBJ2-2, with TRBD1 matching over 10 bases. Sequenced material: PBMCs. CDR3 DNA sequence: TGTGCCAGCAGCGTGGGGACAGGGGTGGGCACCGGGGAGCTGTTTTTT. This codes for CASSVGTGVGTGELFF.